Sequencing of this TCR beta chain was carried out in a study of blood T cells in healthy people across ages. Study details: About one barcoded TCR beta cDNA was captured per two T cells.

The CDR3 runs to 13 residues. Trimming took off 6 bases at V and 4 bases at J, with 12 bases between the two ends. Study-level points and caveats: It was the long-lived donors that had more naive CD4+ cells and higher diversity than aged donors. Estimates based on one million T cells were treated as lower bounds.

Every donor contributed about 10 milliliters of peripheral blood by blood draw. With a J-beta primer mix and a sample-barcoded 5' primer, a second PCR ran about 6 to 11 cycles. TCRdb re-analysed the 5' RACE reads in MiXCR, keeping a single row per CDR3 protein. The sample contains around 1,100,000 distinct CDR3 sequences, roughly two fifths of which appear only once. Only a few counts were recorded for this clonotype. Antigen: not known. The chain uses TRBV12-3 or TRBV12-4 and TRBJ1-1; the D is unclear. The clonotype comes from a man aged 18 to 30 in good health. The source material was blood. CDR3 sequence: CASRAGRTTEAFF. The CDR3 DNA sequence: TGTGCCAGCAGGGCGGGGAGAACCACTGAAGCTTTCTTT.